The 27 T cell receptor beta chains given below trace back to one sample, sequenced in a study of cytomegalovirus exposure and HLA in healthy donors. Amplification used 60 Vbeta primers and 13 Jbeta primers. Here immunoSEQ multiplex PCR was the method, and the copy in TCRdb shows in-frame clones only, minus some. This table has 180,000 or so clones, approximately 71% appearing once. Sequenced sample: PBMCs. The receptor source for this set is a woman aged 40 to 50 in good health and CMV-seropositive.

The V gene is TRBV5-1, the J gene TRBJ1-2; 9 bases line up with TRBD1. Looked up from germline, CDR1 is SGHRS and CDR2 is YFSETQ. The ends lost 5 bases at V and 6 bases at J; junction bases unmatched: 8. The CDR3 is made up of 14 amino acids. The CDR3 DNA reads TGCGCCAGCAGGAATAGACAGGGGGACAATGGCTACACCTTC. Translating it yields CASRNRQGDNGYTF.

The V and J genes are TRBV14 and TRBJ2-3; D unclear. There are 13 residues in the CDR3. Deletions cut 1 base from V and 5 bases from J, with 7 bases between. Germline assignment: CDR1 SGHDN and CDR2 FVKESK. CDR3 amino acids: CASSQGPGDTQYF. The DNA of the CDR3 is TGTGCCAGCAGCCAAGGCCCGGGAGATACGCAGTATTTT.

The chain carries TRBV18 and TRBJ1-1; the match to TRBD1 covers 7 bases. The CDR3 is 16 residues long. The germline CDR1 and CDR2 sequences are KGHSH and LQKENI. V lost 0 bases to trimming and J lost 1 base; unmatched junction nucleotides: 5. The CDR3 sequence: CASSPPVNRGNTEAFF. Written as DNA, the CDR3 is TGTGCCAGCTCACCACCAGTTAACAGGGGGAACACTGAAGCTTTCTTT.

On this clone itself: Given the absence of the conserved phenylalanine or tryptophan at the CDR3 end, a read error is likely. The limits of the CDR3 on the DNA are not certain, so only TCRdb's listed CDR3 is given. This chain uses TRBV2 with TRBJ1-4. The CDR3 has 12 amino acids, counting both end residues. Germline V CDR1 and CDR2: SNHLY, FYNNEI. CDR3 region: CASSDTGGTLKV.

This chain uses TRBV30 with TRBJ1-5; D not resolved. CDR3 length equals 13 residues. With 3 bases removed from V and 0 bases from J, the gap between germline ends came to 6 bases. Germline CDR1 reads GTSNPN; CDR2 reads SVGIG (reference sequence). The CDR3 region is CAWRVDSNQPQHF. DNA for the CDR3: TGTGCCTGGAGGGTAGATAGCAATCAGCCCCAGCATTTT.

The genes are TRBV12-1 and TRBJ2-1; TRBD1, the D gene given by the table, was not confirmed from the DNA. TRBV12-1 is labeled a pseudogene. The CDR3 runs 14 residues. The CDR3 sequence: CASSPLRAHNEQFF. The CDR3 DNA sequence: TGTGCCAGCAGCCCACTCAGGGCACACAATGAGCAGTTCTTC.

The J gene is TRBJ2-7, the V gene TRBV27, with D perhaps TRBD2 (6 bases). The V end was cut by 8 bases, the J end by 0 bases, with 8 bases between. The CDR3 length is 12 residues. CDR1 MNHEY and CDR2 SMNVEV come from the germline V gene (reference sequence). The CDR3 here is CASGGSSYEQYF. Here the CDR3 DNA reads TGTGCCAGCGGGGGGAGCTCCTACGAGCAGTACTTC.

The rearrangement links TRBV19 to TRBJ2-5, with D unclear. CDR3 length: 14 amino acids. Germline-derived CDR1 and CDR2 are LNHDA and SQIVND (reference sequence). Trimming removed 3 bases from V and 5 bases from J, with 13 bases in between. The CDR3 DNA follows: TGTGCCAGTAGTATGAGTAGGCGAGGTGAGACCCAGTACTTC. Translation gives CASSMSRRGETQYF.

The J gene is TRBJ1-1, the V gene TRBV29-1; D not certain. Germline CDR1 reads SQVTM; CDR2 reads ANQGSEA. V lost 7 bases to trimming and J lost 1 base, with 4 bases between them. CDR3 length: 10 amino acids. DNA of the CDR3: TGCAGCGCTAAGAACACTGAAGCTTTCTTT. It codes for CSAKNTEAFF.

This rearrangement joins TRBV6-1 to TRBJ2-7; D perhaps matches TRBD2 (6 bases). CDR1 MNHNS and CDR2 SASEGT come from the germline V gene. The CDR3 contains 13 residues. V dropped 9 bases and J dropped 2 bases, with 14 bases sitting between them. CDR3 DNA: TGTGCCAGTTGGGACTCCGACGCCTACGAGCAGTACTTC. This codes for CASWDSDAYEQYF.

The chain links TRBV6-1 to TRBJ2-7, with TRBD1 matching over 10 bases. The ends lost 4 bases at V and 2 bases at J; junction bases unmatched: 5. Looked up from germline, CDR1 is MNHNS and CDR2 is SASEGT. There are 15 residues in the CDR3. CDR3 bases: TGTGCCAGCAGTGCATTCGGGACAGGGGCCTACGAGCAGTACTTC. It specifies CASSAFGTGAYEQYF.

The chain combines TRBV7-3 with TRBJ2-3; D unresolved. CDR3 size: 17 residues. The V gene lost 0 bases and the J gene lost 2 bases, with 15 bases spanning the gap. CDR1 and CDR2 from the germline V gene are SGHTA and FQGTGA. This CDR3 is CASSLTRVSLDTDTQYF. The CDR3 coding sequence is TGTGCCAGCAGCTTAACTCGGGTTAGTCTTGACACAGATACGCAGTATTTT.

The J gene is TRBJ2-1, the V gene TRBV4-1; the D is unclear. V lost 1 base to trimming and J lost 0 bases, with 10 bases between them. Germline CDR1 and CDR2: MGHRA and YSYEKL. CDR3 length: 16 amino acids. The DNA of the CDR3 is TGCGCCAGCAGCCAAGTCAAGTTGAGCTCCTACAATGAGCAGTTCTTC. This sequence encodes CASSQVKLSSYNEQFF.

The chain is built from TRBV28 and TRBJ2-7; 9 bases map to TRBD1. CDR3 length: 14 amino acids. Trimming cost V 6 bases and J 5 bases; bases outside gene matches: 8. Germline V lookup: CDR1 MDHEN, CDR2 SYDVKM. The CDR3 is CASSLPGQGHEQYF. The CDR3 nucleotides are TGTGCCAGCAGCCTTCCGGGACAGGGCCACGAGCAGTACTTC.

The chain recombines TRBV2 with TRBJ2-2; 8 bases line up with TRBD1. The CDR3 loop spans 15 amino acids. The V gene's germline CDR1 is SNHLY and CDR2 FYNNEI. The trim removed 4 bases at V and 1 base at J, leaving 2 bases unmatched. The CDR3 DNA is TGTGCCAGCAGTGCTGACAGGGGGAACACCGGGGAGCTGTTTTTT. It translates to CASSADRGNTGELFF.

The chain uses TRBV15 and TRBJ2-7; tentative D call: TRBD2 (5 bases). The germline V and J ends were trimmed by 0 bases and 2 bases, with 14 bases remaining between them. This CDR3 is 16 amino acids long. The germline gives CDR1 LNHNV, CDR2 YYDKDF (reference sequence). The CDR3 sequence is CATSRDTGRSPYEQYF. CDR3 nucleotides: TGTGCCACCAGCAGAGATACGGGAAGATCCCCCTACGAGCAGTACTTC.

On this clone itself: At one of its ends the junction is not consistent with the germline gene, which may arise from a read error. This chain uses TRBV10-3 with TRBJ1-1, with 8 nucleotides matching TRBD1. This CDR3 spans 14 amino acids. CDR1 and CDR2 from the germline V gene are ENHRY and SYGVKD. Here the CDR3 reads CAVRSGTGNTEAFF. The CDR3 DNA sequence: TGTGCCGTCAGGTCCGGGACAGGGAACACTGAAGCTTTCTTT.

The rearrangement links TRBV9 to TRBJ2-7, with 7 bases identical to TRBD2. The V and J ends lost 3 bases and 2 bases, in that order; junction bases with no gene match: 5. CDR1 and CDR2 from the germline V gene are SGDLS and YYNGEE. There are 14 residues in the CDR3. CDR3 loop: CASSALAATYEQYF. The CDR3 nucleotides read TGTGCCAGCAGCGCTCTAGCGGCTACCTACGAGCAGTACTTC. Complete variable domain (other parts from reference TRBV9 and TRBJ2-7): DSGVTQTPKHLITATGQRVTLRCSPRSGDLSVYWYQQSLDQGLQFLIQYYNGEERAKGNILERFSAQQFPDLHSELNLSSLELGDSALYFCASSALAATYEQYFGPGTRLTVT.

V and J are TRBV5-1 and TRBJ2-5; 7 bases map to TRBD1. Unmatched junction bases numbered 9, after V lost 5 bases and J lost 2 bases. Germline V gene sequence: CDR1 SGHRS, CDR2 YFSETQ. This CDR3 comprises 15 residues. CDR3 in amino acids: CASRKGTVTQETQYF. The CDR3 DNA sequence: TGCGCCAGCAGGAAGGGGACAGTGACACAAGAGACCCAGTACTTC.

Remarks on this clone: The same CDR3 can be traced to other DNA sequences in this sample. The chain recombines TRBV11-2 with TRBJ2-1, with 7 bases aligning to TRBD2. Germline lookup yields CDR1 SGHAT and CDR2 FQNNGV. The CDR3 is 15 residues long. V lost 0 bases, J lost 4 bases, and 3 bases stayed unmatched. The DNA for the CDR3 is TGTGCCAGCAGCTTAGAGCTAGCGGATTACAATGAGCAGTTCTTC. Translated: CASSLELADYNEQFF.

The chain links TRBV5-1 to TRBJ2-3, with TRBD2 matching 10 bases. The CDR3 is 15 amino acids. The V gene's germline CDR1 is SGHRS and CDR2 YFSETQ. V lost 0 bases to trimming and J lost 7 bases; unmatched junction nucleotides: 5. In DNA form, the CDR3 reads TGCGCCAGCAGCTTGGGACTAGCGGGTCTCAATACGCAGTATTTT. This translates into CASSLGLAGLNTQYF.

The chain links TRBV28 to TRBJ1-2, with TRBD1 identical over 9 bases. Germline-derived CDR1 and CDR2 are MDHEN and SYDVKM. The V gene end was trimmed by 7 bases and the J gene end by 4 bases; junction bases not matched to a gene: 13. This CDR3 is built from 16 residues. In DNA, the CDR3 is TGTGCCAGCACCTCCGGGACAGGGATGTTAATCTATGGCTACACCTTC. Its protein product is CASTSGTGMLIYGYTF.

The rearrangement uses TRBV6-6 and TRBJ1-5, with no clear D. Germline V gene lookup returns CDR1 MNHNY and CDR2 SVGAGI (reference sequence). The V end lost 7 bases, the J end lost 5 bases, and 9 bases lay between the germline ends. CDR3 length: 12 residues. CDR3 sequence reads: CASTRGDQPQHF. DNA for the CDR3: TGTGCCAGCACTCGCGGGGATCAGCCCCAGCATTTT.

The rearrangement uses TRBV29-1 and TRBJ1-1, with D maybe TRBD1 (5 bases). The CDR3 is made up of 13 amino acids. Trimming pared 8 bases from V and 1 base from J, leaving 14 bases between. Germline V gene lookup returns CDR1 SQVTM and CDR2 ANQGSEA. CDR3: CSSWTTANTEAFF. Written as DNA, the CDR3 is TGCAGCTCATGGACGACAGCGAACACTGAAGCTTTCTTT. The variable domain in full, completed from reference TRBV29-1 and TRBJ1-1, reads SAVISQKPSRDICQRGTSLTIQCQVDSQVTMMFWYRQQPGQSLTLIATANQGSEATYESGFVIDKFPISRPNLTFSTLTVSNMSPEDSSIYLCSSWTTANTEAFFGQGTRLTVV.

The chain has TRBV6-5 and TRBJ2-3; tentative D call: TRBD2 (7 bases). CDR1 and CDR2 from the germline V gene are MNHEY and SVGAGI. Trimming took 6 bases from V and 2 from J, leaving 12 bases between them. The CDR3 consists of 14 residues. The CDR3 nucleotides read TGTGCCAGCAGAAGGGGGGGACCCACAGATACGCAGTATTTT. It is translated as CASRRGGPTDTQYF.

The chain links TRBV18 to TRBJ2-3, with 7 nucleotides matching TRBD2. Germline V gene lookup returns CDR1 KGHSH and CDR2 LQKENI. J was trimmed by 6 bases and V by 2 bases; bases with no gene match: 8. The CDR3 is 15 amino acids. CDR3 nucleotides: TGTGCCAGCTCACCAGGGTCGAGCGGGATGGATACGCAGTATTTT. The encoded protein is CASSPGSSGMDTQYF. The full variable domain, its missing parts supplied by reference TRBV18 and TRBJ2-3, is NAGVMQNPRHLVRRRGQEARLRCSPMKGHSHVYWYRQLPEEGLKFMVYLQKENIIDESGMPKERFSAEFPKEGPSILRIQQVVRGDSAAYFCASSPGSSGMDTQYFGPGTRLTVL.

The chain couples TRBV19 to TRBJ2-3; 8 nucleotides line up with TRBD1. This CDR3 spans 14 amino acids. J gave up 9 bases and V 1 base, and 6 bases lay outside the gene matches. Germline CDR1 LNHDA, CDR2 SQIVND (reference sequence). CDR3 coding DNA: TGTGCCAGTAGTATAGTCTCAGGGGGCGACACGCAGTATTTT. It translates to CASSIVSGGDTQYF.